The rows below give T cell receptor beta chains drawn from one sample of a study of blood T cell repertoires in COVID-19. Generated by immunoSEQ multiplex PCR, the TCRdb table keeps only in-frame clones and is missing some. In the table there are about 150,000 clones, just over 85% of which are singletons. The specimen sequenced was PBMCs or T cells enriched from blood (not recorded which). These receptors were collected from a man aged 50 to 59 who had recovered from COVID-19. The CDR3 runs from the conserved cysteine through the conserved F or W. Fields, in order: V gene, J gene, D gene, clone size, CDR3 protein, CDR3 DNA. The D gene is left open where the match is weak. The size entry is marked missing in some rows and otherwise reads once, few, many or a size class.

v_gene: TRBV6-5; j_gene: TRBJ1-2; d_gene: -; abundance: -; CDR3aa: CASSYADRSFGYTF; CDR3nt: TGTGCCAGCAGTTACGCCGACAGGTCTTTTGGCTACACCTTC
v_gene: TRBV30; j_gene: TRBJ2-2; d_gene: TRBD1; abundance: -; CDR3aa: CAWRAQGAYAGELFF; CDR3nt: TGTGCCTGGAGGGCCCAGGGGGCTTATGCCGGGGAGCTGTTTTTT
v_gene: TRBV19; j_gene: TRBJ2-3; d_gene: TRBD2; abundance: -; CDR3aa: CASSIPLAGVGSTDTQYF; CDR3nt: TGTGCCAGTAGTATCCCCCTAGCGGGAGTAGGGTCCACAGATACGCAGTATTTT
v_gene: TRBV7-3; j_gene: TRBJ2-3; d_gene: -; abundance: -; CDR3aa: CASSGNMGPDTQYF; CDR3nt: TGTGCCAGCAGCGGTAATATGGGGCCAGATACGCAGTATTTT
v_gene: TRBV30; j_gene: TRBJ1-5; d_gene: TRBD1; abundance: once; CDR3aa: CAWSTTGTGGHQPQHF; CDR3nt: TGTGCCTGGAGTACAACCGGGACAGGGGGCCATCAGCCCCAGCATTTT
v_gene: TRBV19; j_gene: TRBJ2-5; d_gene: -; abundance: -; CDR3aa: CASAGWQAETQYF; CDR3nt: TGTGCCAGTGCGGGATGGCAAGCGGAGACCCAGTACTTC
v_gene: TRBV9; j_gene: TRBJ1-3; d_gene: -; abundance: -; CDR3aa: CASSGTPTGNTIYF; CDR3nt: TGTGCCAGCAGCGGGACACCGACTGGAAACACCATATATTTT
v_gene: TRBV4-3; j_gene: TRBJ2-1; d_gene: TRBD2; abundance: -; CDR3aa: CASSRTPRSGAYNEQFF; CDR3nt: TGCGCCAGCAGCCGCACGCCCCGGAGCGGGGCCTACAATGAGCAGTTCTTC
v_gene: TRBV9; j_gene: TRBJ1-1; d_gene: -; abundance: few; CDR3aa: CASSVGGFGTEAFF; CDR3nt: TGTGCCAGCAGCGTAGGCGGTTTTGGCACTGAAGCTTTCTTT
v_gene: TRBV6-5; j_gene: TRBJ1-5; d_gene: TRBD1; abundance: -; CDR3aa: CASDTGTGYQPQHF; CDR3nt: TGTGCCAGCGATACCGGGACAGGGTATCAGCCCCAGCATTTT
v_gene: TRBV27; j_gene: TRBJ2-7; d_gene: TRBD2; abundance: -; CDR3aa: CASKSLGTSYEQYF; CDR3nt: TGTGCCAGCAAATCCCTCGGGACTAGCTACGAGCAGTACTTC
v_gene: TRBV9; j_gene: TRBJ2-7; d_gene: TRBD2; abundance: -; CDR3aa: CASSEGGLAGYEQYF; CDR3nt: TGTGCCAGCAGCGAGGGTGGACTAGCAGGTTACGAGCAGTACTTC
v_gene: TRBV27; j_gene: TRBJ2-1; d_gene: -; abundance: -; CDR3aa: CASSLRQTSYNEQFF; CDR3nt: TGTGCCAGCAGTTTGAGACAGACCTCCTACAATGAGCAGTTCTTC
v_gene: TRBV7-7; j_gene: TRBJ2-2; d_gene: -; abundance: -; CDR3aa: CASGSPFGARGGHAGELFF; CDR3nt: TGTGCCAGCGGGTCCCCGTTCGGCGCTAGAGGGGGTCACGCCGGGGAGCTGTTTTTT
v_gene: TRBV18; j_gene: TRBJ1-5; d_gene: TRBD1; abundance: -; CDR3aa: CASSPQMWTGGDQPQHF; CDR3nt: TGTGCCAGCTCACCACAAATGTGGACAGGGGGGGATCAGCCCCAGCATTTT
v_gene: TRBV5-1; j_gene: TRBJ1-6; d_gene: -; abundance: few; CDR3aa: CASSSFGGGPNSPLHF; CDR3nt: TGCGCCAGCAGCTCCTTCGGCGGGGGACCTAATTCACCCCTCCACTTT
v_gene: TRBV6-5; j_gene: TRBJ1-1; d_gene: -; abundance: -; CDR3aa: CASIRTGNTEAFF; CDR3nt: TGTGCCAGCATTAGAACAGGAAACACTGAAGCTTTCTTT
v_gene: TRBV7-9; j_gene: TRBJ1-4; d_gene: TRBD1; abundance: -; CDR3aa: CASSLQGAGEKLFF; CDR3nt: TGTGCCAGCAGCTTGCAGGGGGCAGGTGAAAAACTGTTTTTT
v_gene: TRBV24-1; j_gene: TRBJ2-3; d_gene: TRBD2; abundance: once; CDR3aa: CATSDSHASGGYTDTQYF; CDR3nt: TGTGCCACCAGTGACTCACATGCTAGCGGGGGGTACACAGATACGCAGTATTTT
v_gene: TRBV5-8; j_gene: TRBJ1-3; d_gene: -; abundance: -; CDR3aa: CASSWGHSGNTIYF; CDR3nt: TGTGCCAGCAGCTGGGGGCACTCTGGAAACACCATATATTTT
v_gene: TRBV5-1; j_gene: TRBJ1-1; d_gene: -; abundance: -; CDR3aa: CASSLRAGDGTEAFF; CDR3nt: TGCGCCAGCAGCTTAAGGGCGGGGGATGGCACTGAAGCTTTCTTT
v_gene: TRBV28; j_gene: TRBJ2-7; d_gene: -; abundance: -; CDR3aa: CASSTAGPSSYEQYF; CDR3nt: TGTGCCAGCAGTACGGCGGGCCCGAGCTCCTACGAGCAGTACTTC
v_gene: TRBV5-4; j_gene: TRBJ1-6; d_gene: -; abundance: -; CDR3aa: CASSLFGSPLHF; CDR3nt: TGTGCCAGCAGCTTGTTCGGGTCACCCCTCCACTTT
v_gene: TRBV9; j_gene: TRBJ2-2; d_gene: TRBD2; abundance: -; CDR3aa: CASSVAWAGRAGELFF; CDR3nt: TGTGCCAGCAGCGTAGCTTGGGCAGGGAGGGCCGGGGAGCTGTTTTTT
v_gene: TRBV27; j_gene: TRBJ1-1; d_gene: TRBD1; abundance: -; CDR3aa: CASTKTGKDTEAFF; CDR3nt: TGTGCCAGCACCAAGACAGGGAAGGACACTGAAGCTTTCTTT
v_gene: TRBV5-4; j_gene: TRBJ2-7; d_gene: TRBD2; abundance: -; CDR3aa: CASSLGGLAGTEQYF; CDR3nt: TGTGCCAGCAGCTTGGGTGGACTAGCGGGTACCGAGCAGTACTTC
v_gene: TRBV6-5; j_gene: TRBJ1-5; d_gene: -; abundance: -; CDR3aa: CASSLTHQPQHF; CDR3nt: TGTGCCAGCAGTCTAACCCATCAGCCCCAGCATTTT
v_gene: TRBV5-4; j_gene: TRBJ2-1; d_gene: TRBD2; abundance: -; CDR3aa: CASRAGSAGSYNEQFF; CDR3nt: TGTGCCAGCAGGGCGGGTTCAGCGGGAAGCTACAATGAGCAGTTCTTC
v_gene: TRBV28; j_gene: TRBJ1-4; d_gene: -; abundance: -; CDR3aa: CASTHPNEKLFF; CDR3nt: TGTGCCAGCACCCATCCTAATGAAAAACTGTTTTTT
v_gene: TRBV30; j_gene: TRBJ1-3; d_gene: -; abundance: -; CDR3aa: CAWRGTSGNTIYF; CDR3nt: TGTGCCTGGAGGGGGACATCCGGGAACACCATATATTTT
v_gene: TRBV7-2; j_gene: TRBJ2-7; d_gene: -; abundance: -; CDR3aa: CASSLGGSKYEQYF; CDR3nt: TGTGCCAGCAGCTTAGGAGGGAGTAAATACGAGCAGTACTTC
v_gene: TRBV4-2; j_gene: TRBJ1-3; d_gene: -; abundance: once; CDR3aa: CASSQELASSGNTIYF; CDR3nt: TGTGCCAGCAGCCAGGAGTTGGCCTCCTCTGGAAACACCATATATTTT
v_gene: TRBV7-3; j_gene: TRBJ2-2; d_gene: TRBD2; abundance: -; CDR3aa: CASSPLAGWAGELFF; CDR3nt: TGTGCCAGCAGCCCCCTAGCGGGGTGGGCCGGGGAGCTGTTTTTT
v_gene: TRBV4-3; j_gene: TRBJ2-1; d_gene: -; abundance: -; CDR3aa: CASSQDRTTGGEQFF; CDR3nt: TGCGCCAGCAGCCAAGATCGAACTACCGGCGGTGAGCAGTTCTTC
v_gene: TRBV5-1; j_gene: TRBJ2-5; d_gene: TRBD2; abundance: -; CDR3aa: CASSWEGIQETQYF; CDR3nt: TGCGCCAGCAGTTGGGAGGGAATCCAAGAGACCCAGTACTTC
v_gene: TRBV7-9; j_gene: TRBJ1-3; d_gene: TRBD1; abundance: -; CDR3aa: CAFRRGLSGNTIYF; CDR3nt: TGTGCCTTTCGAAGGGGGCTATCTGGAAACACCATATATTTT